This T cell receptor (beta chain) was profiled in a study of blood T cell repertoires in COVID-19. Generated by immunoSEQ multiplex PCR, the TCRdb table keeps only in-frame clones and is missing some. The table shows about 200,000 clones, with approximately 85% occurring only once. The CDR3 is 15 residues long. Germline assignment: CDR1 LGHNT and CDR2 FRNRAP. The V gene end was trimmed by 4 bases and the J gene end by 4 bases; junction bases not matched to a gene: 7. Sequencing used peripheral blood. The J gene is TRBJ2-3, the V gene TRBV12-5; 8 bases agree with TRBD1. The sequence was collected from a woman of 80 years or more with COVID-19, enrolled during active disease. Written as DNA, the CDR3 is TGTGCTAGTGGTTCGACGGGGGACAGGTCAGATACGCAGTATTTT. Residues: CASGSTGDRSDTQYF.